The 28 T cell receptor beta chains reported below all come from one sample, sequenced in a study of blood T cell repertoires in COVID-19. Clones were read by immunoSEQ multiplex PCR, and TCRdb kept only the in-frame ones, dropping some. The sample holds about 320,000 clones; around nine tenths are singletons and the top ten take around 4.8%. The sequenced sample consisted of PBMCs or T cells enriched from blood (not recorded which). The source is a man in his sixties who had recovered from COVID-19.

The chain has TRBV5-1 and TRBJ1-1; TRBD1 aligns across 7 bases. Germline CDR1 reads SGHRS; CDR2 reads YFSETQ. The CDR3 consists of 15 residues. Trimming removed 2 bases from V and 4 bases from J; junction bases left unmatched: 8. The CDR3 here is CASSFQGVSSTEAFF. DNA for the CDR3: TGCGCCAGCAGCTTTCAGGGGGTCTCGTCCACTGAAGCTTTCTTT.

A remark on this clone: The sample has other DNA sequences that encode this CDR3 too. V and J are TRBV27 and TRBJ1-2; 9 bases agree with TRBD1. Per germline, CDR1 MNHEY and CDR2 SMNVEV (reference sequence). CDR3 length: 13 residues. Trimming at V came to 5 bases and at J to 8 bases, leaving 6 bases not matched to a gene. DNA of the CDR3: TGTGCCAGCAGTCCGGGACAGGGTTCGGGCTACACCTTC. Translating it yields CASSPGQGSGYTF.

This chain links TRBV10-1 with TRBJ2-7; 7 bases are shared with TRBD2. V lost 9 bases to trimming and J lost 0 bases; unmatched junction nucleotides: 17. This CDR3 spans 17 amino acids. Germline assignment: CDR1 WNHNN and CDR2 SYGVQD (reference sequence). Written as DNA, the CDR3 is TGCGCCAGTAGGAATTGGCTAGCGGCTGTTTGCTCCTACGAGCAGTACTTC. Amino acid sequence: CASRNWLAAVCSYEQYF.

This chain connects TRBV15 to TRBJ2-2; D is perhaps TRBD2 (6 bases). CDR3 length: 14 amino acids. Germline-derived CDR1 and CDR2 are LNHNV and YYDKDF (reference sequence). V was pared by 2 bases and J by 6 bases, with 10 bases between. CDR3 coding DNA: TGTGCCACCAGCAGACGTGCGGGATCCGGGGAGCTGTTTTTT. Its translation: CATSRRAGSGELFF. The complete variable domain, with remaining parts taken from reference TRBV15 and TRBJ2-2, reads DAMVIQNPRYQVTQFGKPVTLSCSQTLNHNVMYWYQQKSSQAPKLLFHYYDKDFNNEADTPDNFQSRRPNTSFCFLDIRSPGLGDTAMYLCATSRRAGSGELFFGEGSRLTVL.

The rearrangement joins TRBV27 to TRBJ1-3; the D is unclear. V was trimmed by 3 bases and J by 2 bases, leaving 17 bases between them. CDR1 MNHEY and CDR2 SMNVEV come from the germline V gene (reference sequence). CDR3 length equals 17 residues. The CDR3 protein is CASSFTWRGRPGNTIYF. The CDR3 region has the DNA TGTGCCAGCAGTTTTACTTGGAGAGGGCGCCCTGGAAACACCATATATTTT.

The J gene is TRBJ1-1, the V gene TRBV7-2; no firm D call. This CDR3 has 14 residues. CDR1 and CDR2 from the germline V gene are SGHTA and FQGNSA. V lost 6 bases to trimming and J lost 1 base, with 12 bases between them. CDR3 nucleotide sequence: TGTGCCAGCAGAAGAGATCTACCGAACACTGAAGCTTTCTTT. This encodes CASRRDLPNTEAFF.

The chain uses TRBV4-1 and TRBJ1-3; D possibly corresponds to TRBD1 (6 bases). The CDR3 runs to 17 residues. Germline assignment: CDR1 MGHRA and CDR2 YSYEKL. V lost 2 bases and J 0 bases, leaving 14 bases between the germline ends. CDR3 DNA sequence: TGCGCCAGCAGCCAACTACAGGGAAGAGGCTCTGGAAACACCATATATTTT. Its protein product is CASSQLQGRGSGNTIYF.

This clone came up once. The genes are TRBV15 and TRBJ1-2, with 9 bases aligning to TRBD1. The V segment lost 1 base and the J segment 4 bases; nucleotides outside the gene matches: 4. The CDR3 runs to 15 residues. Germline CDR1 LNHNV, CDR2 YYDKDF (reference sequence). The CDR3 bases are TGTGCCACCAGCAGAGCCGGGACAGGGTCCTATGGCTACACCTTC. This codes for CATSRAGTGSYGYTF.

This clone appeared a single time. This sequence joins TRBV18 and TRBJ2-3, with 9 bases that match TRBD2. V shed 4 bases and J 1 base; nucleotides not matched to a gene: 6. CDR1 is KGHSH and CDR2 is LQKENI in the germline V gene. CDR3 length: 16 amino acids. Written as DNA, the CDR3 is TGTGCCAGCTCACGAGGACTAGCGAGCCGCACAGATACGCAGTATTTT. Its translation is CASSRGLASRTDTQYF.

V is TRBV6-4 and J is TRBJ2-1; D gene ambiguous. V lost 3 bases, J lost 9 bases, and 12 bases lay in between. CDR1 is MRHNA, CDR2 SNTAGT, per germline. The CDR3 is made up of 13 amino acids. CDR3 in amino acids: CASSDSFRGEQFF. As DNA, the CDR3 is TGTGCCAGCAGTGATTCCTTCCGCGGTGAGCAGTTCTTC.

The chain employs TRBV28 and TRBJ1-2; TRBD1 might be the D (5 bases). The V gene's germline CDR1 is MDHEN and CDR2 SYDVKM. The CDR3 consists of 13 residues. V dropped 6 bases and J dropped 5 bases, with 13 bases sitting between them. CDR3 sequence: CASRPGLLYGYTF. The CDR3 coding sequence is TGTGCCAGCAGGCCGGGACTGTTGTATGGCTACACCTTC.

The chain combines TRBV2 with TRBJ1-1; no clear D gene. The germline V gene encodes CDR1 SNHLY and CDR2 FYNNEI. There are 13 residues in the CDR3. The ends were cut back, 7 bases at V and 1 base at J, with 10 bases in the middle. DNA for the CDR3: TGTGCCAGCACTCGGGATCAGAACACTGAAGCTTTCTTT. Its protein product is CASTRDQNTEAFF.

In DNA form, the CDR3 reads TGTGCCAGCAGTTTTTCAGGGGGTCGGTATCAGCCCCAGCATTTT. It is translated as CASSFSGGRYQPQHF. The chain recombines TRBV28 with TRBJ1-5, with 7 bases fitting TRBD1. This CDR3 spans 15 amino acids. V shed 3 bases, J shed 5 bases, and the junction held 7 bases outside the gene matches. Germline-derived CDR1 and CDR2 are MDHEN and SYDVKM.

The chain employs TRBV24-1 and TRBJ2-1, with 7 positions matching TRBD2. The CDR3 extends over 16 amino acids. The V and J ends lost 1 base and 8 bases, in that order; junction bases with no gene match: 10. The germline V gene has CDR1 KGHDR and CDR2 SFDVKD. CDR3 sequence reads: CATSDFRGSAGDEQFF. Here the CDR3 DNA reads TGTGCCACCAGTGATTTTCGCGGGAGCGCCGGGGATGAGCAGTTCTTC.

The CDR3 region is CASSLPPTGGWTEAFF. As DNA, the CDR3 is TGCGCCAGCAGCTTGCCCCCGACAGGGGGTTGGACTGAAGCTTTCTTT. The chain is built from TRBV5-1 and TRBJ1-1; 9 bases are shared with TRBD1. The V and J ends lost 1 base and 5 bases, in that order; junction bases with no gene match: 9. The CDR3 sequence is 16 residues long. Looked up from germline, CDR1 is SGHRS and CDR2 is YFSETQ. Based on the CDR3 plus reference TRBV5-1 and TRBJ1-1, the full variable domain is KAGVTQTPRYLIKTRGQQVTLSCSPISGHRSVSWYQQTPGQGLQFLFEYFSETQRNKGNFPGRFSGRQFSNSRSEMNVSTLELGDSALYLCASSLPPTGGWTEAFFGQGTRLTVV.

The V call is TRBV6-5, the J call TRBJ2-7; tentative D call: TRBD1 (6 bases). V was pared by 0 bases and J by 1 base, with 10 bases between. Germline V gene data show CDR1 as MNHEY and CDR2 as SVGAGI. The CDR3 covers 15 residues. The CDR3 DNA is TGTGCCAGCAGTTACTCGGTGACAGGATCCTACGAGCAGTACTTC. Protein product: CASSYSVTGSYEQYF.

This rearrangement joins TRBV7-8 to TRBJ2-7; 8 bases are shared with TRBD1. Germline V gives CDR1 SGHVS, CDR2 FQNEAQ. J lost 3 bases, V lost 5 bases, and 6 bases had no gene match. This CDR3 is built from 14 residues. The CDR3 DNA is TGTGCCAGCAGCGGGCCACAGGGGGGCTACGAGCAGTACTTC. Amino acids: CASSGPQGGYEQYF.

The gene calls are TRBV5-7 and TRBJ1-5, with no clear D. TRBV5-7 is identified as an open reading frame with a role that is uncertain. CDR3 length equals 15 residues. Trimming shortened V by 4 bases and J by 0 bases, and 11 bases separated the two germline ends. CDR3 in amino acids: CASSPRGYSNQPQHF. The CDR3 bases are TGTGCCAGCAGCCCGCGGGGATATAGCAATCAGCCCCAGCATTTT.

Here the CDR3 reads CSGRDRGWSETQYF. The CDR3, as DNA: TGCAGCGGCCGGGACAGGGGGTGGTCGGAGACCCAGTACTTC. The rearrangement links TRBV29-1 to TRBJ2-5; 11 bases are shared with TRBD1. The trim removed 7 bases at V and 5 bases at J, leaving 9 bases unmatched. This CDR3 contains 14 residues. Per germline, CDR1 SQVTM and CDR2 ANQGSEA.

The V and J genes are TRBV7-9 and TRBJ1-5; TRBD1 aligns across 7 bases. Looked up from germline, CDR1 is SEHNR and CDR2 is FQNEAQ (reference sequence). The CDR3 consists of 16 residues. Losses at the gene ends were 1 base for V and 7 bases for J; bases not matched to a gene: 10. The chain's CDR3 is CASSLGTGQTRQPQHF. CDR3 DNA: TGTGCCAGCAGCTTAGGGACAGGACAGACGCGGCAGCCCCAGCATTTT. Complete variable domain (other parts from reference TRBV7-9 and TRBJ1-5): DTGVSQNPRHKITKRGQNVTFRCDPISEHNRLYWYRQTLGQGPEFLTYFQNEAQLEKSRLLSDRFSAERPKGSFSTLEIQRTEQGDSAMYLCASSLGTGQTRQPQHFGDGTRLSIL.

The CDR3 reads CASSFNGGEEQYF. CDR3 coding DNA: TGTGCCAGCAGCTTTAATGGGGGGGAAGAGCAGTACTTC. V usage is TRBV7-3 and J usage is TRBJ2-7; TRBD2 matches 7 bases. The CDR3 contains 13 residues. Germline-derived CDR1 and CDR2 are SGHTA and FQGTGA. The V gene end was trimmed by 3 bases and the J gene end by 7 bases; junction bases not matched to a gene: 6.

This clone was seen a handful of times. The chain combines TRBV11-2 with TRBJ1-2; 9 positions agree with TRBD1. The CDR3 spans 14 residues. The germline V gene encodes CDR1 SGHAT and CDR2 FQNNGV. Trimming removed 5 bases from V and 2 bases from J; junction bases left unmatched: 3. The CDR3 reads CASSKGQGNYGYTF. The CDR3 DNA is TGTGCCAGCAGCAAGGGACAGGGCAACTATGGCTACACCTTC.

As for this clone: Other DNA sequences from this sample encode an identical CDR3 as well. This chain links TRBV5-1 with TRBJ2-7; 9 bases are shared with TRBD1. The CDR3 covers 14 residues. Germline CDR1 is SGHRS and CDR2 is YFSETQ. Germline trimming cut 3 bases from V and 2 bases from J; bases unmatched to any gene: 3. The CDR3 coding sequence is TGCGCCAGCAGCTCGACAGGGGGGACCTACGAGCAGTACTTC. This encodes CASSSTGGTYEQYF.

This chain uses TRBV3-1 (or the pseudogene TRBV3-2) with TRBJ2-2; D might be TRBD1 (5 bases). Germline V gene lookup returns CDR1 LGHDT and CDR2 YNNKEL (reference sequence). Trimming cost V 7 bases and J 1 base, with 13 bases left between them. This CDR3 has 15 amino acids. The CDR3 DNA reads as TGTGCCAGCAAGGGGAAACCTGAGAACACCGGGGAGCTGTTTTTT. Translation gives CASKGKPENTGELFF.

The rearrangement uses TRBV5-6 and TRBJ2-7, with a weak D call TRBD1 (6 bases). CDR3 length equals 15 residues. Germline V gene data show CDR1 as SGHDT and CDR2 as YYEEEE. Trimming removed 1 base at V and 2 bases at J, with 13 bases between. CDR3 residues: CASSLTGKGPYEQYF. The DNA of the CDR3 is TGTGCCAGCAGCTTGACAGGGAAGGGTCCCTACGAGCAGTACTTC.

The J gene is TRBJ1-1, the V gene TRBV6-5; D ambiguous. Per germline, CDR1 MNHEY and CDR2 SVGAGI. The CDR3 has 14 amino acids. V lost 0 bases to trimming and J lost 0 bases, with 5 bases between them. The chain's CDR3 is CASSYSTVNTEAFF. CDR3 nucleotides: TGTGCCAGCAGTTACTCAACTGTGAACACTGAAGCTTTCTTT.

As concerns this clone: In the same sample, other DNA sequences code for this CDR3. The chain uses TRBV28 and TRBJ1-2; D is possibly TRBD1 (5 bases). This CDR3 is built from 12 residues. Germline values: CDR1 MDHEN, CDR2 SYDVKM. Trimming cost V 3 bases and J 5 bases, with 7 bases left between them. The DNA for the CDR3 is TGTGCCAGCAGTTTGGAGGGGTATGGCTACACCTTC. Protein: CASSLEGYGYTF.

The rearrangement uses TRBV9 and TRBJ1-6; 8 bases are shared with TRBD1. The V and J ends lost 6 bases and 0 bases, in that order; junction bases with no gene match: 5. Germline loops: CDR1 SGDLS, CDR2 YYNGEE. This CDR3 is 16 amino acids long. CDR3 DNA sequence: TGTGCCAGCACCACAGGGGGTAGCTCCTATAATTCACCCCTCCACTTT. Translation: CASTTGGSSYNSPLHF. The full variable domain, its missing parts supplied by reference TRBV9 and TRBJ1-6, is DSGVTQTPKHLITATGQRVTLRCSPRSGDLSVYWYQQSLDQGLQFLIQYYNGEERAKGNILERFSAQQFPDLHSELNLSSLELGDSALYFCASTTGGSSYNSPLHFGNGTRLTVT.